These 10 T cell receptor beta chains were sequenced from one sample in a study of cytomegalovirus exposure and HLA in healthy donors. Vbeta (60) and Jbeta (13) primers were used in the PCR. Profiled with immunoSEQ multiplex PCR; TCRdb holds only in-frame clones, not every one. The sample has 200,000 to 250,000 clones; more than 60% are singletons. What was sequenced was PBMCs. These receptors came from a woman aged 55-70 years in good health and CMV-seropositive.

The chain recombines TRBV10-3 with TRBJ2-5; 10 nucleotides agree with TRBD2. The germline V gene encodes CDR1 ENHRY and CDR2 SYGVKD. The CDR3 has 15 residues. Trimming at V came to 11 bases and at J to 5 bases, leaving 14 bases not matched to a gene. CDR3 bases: TGTGCCTTCTCTGAGCGGGGGGGCCCGCGGGAGACCCAGTACTTC. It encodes CAFSERGGPRETQYF.

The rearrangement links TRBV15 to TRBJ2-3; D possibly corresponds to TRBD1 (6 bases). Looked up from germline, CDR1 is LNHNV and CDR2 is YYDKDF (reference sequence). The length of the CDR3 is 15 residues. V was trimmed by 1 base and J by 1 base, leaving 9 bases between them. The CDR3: CATSRGGGRTDTQYF. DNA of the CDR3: TGTGCCACCAGCAGAGGAGGGGGTCGCACAGATACGCAGTATTTT. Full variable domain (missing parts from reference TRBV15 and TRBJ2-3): DAMVIQNPRYQVTQFGKPVTLSCSQTLNHNVMYWYQQKSSQAPKLLFHYYDKDFNNEADTPDNFQSRRPNTSFCFLDIRSPGLGDTAMYLCATSRGGGRTDTQYFGPGTRLTVL.

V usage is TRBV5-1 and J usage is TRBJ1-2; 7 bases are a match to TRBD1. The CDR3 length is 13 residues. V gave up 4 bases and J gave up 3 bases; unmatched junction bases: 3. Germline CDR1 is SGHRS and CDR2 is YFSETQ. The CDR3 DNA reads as TGCGCCAGCAGCACCCAGGGGGACTATGGCTACACCTTC. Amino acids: CASSTQGDYGYTF.

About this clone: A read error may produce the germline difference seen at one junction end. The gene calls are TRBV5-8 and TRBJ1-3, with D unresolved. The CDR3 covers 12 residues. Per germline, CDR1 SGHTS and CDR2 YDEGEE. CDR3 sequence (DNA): TGTGCCAGCAGCGGATCGTCTTCAGCCAGGCAGTTT. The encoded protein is CASSGSSSARQF.

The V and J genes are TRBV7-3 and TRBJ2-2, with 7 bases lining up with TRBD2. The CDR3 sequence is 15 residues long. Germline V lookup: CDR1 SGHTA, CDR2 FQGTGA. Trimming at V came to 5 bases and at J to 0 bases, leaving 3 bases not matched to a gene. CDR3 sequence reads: CASSHGTTNTGELFF. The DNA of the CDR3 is TGTGCCAGCAGCCACGGGACTACGAACACCGGGGAGCTGTTTTTT.

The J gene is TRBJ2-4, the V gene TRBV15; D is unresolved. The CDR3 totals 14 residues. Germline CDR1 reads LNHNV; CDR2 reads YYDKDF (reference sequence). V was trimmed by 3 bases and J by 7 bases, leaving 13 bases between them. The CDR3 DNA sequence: TGTGCCACCAGCAGTGGCTTAGCTCAGAACATTCAGTACTTC. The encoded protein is CATSSGLAQNIQYF. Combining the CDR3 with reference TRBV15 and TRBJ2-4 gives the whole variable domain DAMVIQNPRYQVTQFGKPVTLSCSQTLNHNVMYWYQQKSSQAPKLLFHYYDKDFNNEADTPDNFQSRRPNTSFCFLDIRSPGLGDTAMYLCATSSGLAQNIQYFGAGTRLSVL.

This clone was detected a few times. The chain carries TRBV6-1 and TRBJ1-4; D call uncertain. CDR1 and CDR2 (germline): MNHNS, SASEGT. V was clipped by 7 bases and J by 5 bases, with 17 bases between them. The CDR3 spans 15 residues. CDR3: CASTRLSSGNEKLFF. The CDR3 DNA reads TGTGCCAGCACAAGACTTAGTTCCGGGAATGAAAAACTGTTTTTT.

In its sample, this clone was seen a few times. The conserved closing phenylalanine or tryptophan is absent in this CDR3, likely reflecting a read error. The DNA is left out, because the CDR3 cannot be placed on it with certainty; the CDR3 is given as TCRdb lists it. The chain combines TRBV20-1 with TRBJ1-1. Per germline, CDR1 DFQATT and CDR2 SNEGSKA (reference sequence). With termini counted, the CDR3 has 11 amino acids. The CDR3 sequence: CSARETLMVRV.

CDR3: CATSRARGSRMNTEAFF. The CDR3 DNA follows: TGTGCCACCAGCAGGGCAAGGGGGAGCCGCATGAACACTGAAGCTTTCTTT. This chain uses TRBV15 with TRBJ1-1, with D possibly being TRBD1 (6 bases). The V and J ends lost 3 bases and 0 bases respectively, with 17 bases between them. The V gene's germline CDR1 is LNHNV and CDR2 YYDKDF (reference sequence). The CDR3 runs 17 residues.

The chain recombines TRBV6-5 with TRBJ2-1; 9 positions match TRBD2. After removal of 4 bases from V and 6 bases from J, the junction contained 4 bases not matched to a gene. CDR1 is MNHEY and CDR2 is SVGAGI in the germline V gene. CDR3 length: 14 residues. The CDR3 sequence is CASSFGLASNEQFF. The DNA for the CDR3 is TGTGCCAGCAGTTTTGGACTAGCGAGCAATGAGCAGTTCTTC.